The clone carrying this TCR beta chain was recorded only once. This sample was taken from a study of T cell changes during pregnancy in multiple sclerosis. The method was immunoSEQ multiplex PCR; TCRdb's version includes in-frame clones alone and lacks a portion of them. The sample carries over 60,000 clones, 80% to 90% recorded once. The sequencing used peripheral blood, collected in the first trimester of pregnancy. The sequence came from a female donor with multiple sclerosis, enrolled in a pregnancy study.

As DNA, the CDR3 is TGTGCCAGCAGCGCCCATTTGACAGAGAACACTGAAGCTTTCTTT. Encoded protein: CASSAHLTENTEAFF. This chain uses TRBV5-4 with TRBJ1-1; D is possibly TRBD1 (5 bases). V lost 4 bases and J 1 base, leaving 14 bases between the germline ends. CDR1 is SGHNT and CDR2 is YYREEE in the germline V gene (reference sequence). The CDR3 is 15 amino acids.